The rows below give T cell receptor beta chains drawn from one sample of a study of identical twins. TCRdb reprocessed the 5' RACE reads with MiXCR, giving one entry per CDR3 protein. The table includes 520,000 or so distinct CDR3 sequences, 22% detected once. Another study also made use of these data, one on T cells expressing NK-cell markers.

Sequenced sample: CD4+ T cells sorted from blood. Source of these receptors: a woman aged 18-35 years in good health. Both conserved end residues are part of each CDR3. The order of the fields is clone size, J gene, V gene, D gene, CDR3 DNA, CDR3 protein. D genes are given only for firm matches. The size field is filled for only some rows; it gives once, few, many or a size class.

abundance: -; j_gene: TRBJ2-3; v_gene: TRBV7-4; d_gene: TRBD2; CDR3nt: TGTGCCAGCAGCTTAGCGGCTAGCGGGGGAGTTACAGATACGCAGTATTTT; CDR3aa: CASSLAASGGVTDTQYF
abundance: many; j_gene: TRBJ2-7; v_gene: TRBV6-1; d_gene: TRBD2; CDR3nt: TGTGCCAGCAGCGCGGGGGGTGAAGAGCAGTACTTC; CDR3aa: CASSAGGEEQYF
abundance: -; j_gene: TRBJ2-1; v_gene: TRBV10-3; d_gene: -; CDR3nt: TGTGCCATCAGTGACCGACCCAGCGGGCTGTCCTACAATGAGCAGTTCTTC; CDR3aa: CAISDRPSGLSYNEQFF
abundance: -; j_gene: TRBJ2-6; v_gene: TRBV20-1; d_gene: -; CDR3nt: TGCAGTGCTAGAGAGGGGGAAACTGGGGCCAACGTCCTGACTTTC; CDR3aa: CSAREGETGANVLTF
abundance: -; j_gene: TRBJ2-7; v_gene: TRBV7-2; d_gene: -; CDR3nt: TGTGCCAGCAGCTTAGGCTCGGACTACGAGCAGTACTTC; CDR3aa: CASSLGSDYEQYF
abundance: many; j_gene: TRBJ1-5; v_gene: TRBV12-3/TRBV12-4; d_gene: -; CDR3nt: TGTGCCAGCAGGAAGGGTGGGGGTCAGCCCCAGCATTTT; CDR3aa: CASRKGGGQPQHF
abundance: -; j_gene: TRBJ2-7; v_gene: TRBV5-1; d_gene: -; CDR3nt: TGCGCCAGCAGCTTGGAGGGGGCCGGGGGGAGCTACGAGCAGTACTTC; CDR3aa: CASSLEGAGGSYEQYF
abundance: -; j_gene: TRBJ2-2; v_gene: TRBV4-2; d_gene: -; CDR3nt: TGTGCCAGCAGCCAAGATAGGGGCCCGGCGGGTAGCACCGGGGAGCTGTTTTTT; CDR3aa: CASSQDRGPAGSTGELFF
abundance: -; j_gene: TRBJ2-5; v_gene: TRBV6-5; d_gene: -; CDR3nt: TGTGCCAGCAGTTACTCGACTACGCAAGAGACCCAGTACTTC; CDR3aa: CASSYSTTQETQYF
abundance: -; j_gene: TRBJ2-3; v_gene: TRBV7-2; d_gene: TRBD2; CDR3nt: TGTGCCAGCAGCCTTTTAGCGGGAGGGTGGGATACGCAGTATTTT; CDR3aa: CASSLLAGGWDTQYF
abundance: -; j_gene: TRBJ2-5; v_gene: TRBV12-3/TRBV12-4; d_gene: -; CDR3nt: TGTGCCAGCAGTACCGGCCCCGAGACCCAGTACTTC; CDR3aa: CASSTGPETQYF
abundance: -; j_gene: TRBJ2-3; v_gene: TRBV6-5; d_gene: -; CDR3nt: TGTGCCAGCGGGCTGCTGGATACGCAGTATTTT; CDR3aa: CASGLLDTQYF
abundance: -; j_gene: TRBJ2-1; v_gene: TRBV7-2; d_gene: TRBD2; CDR3nt: TGTGCCAGCAGCTTAACTAGCGCTCCCTACAATGAGCAGTTCTTC; CDR3aa: CASSLTSAPYNEQFF
abundance: few; j_gene: TRBJ2-5; v_gene: TRBV29-1; d_gene: TRBD2; CDR3nt: TGCAGCGCATGGGGACTAGCGGAACAAGAGACCCAGTACTTC; CDR3aa: CSAWGLAEQETQYF
abundance: -; j_gene: TRBJ2-1; v_gene: TRBV9; d_gene: -; CDR3nt: TGTGCCAGCAGCATACAGGGTACTGAGCAGTTCTTC; CDR3aa: CASSIQGTEQFF
abundance: -; j_gene: TRBJ2-3; v_gene: TRBV2; d_gene: -; CDR3nt: TGTGCCAGCAGTGAGGGCCCCACAGATACGCAGTATTTT; CDR3aa: CASSEGPTDTQYF
abundance: few; j_gene: TRBJ2-7; v_gene: TRBV18; d_gene: -; CDR3nt: TGTGCCAGCTCACCATATCGCCGGACGGGAGAGCAGTACTTC; CDR3aa: CASSPYRRTGEQYF
abundance: -; j_gene: TRBJ2-3; v_gene: TRBV11-2; d_gene: -; CDR3nt: TGTGCCAGCAGCCCGGGACGCAGCAAGTATTTT; CDR3aa: CASSPGRSKYF
abundance: -; j_gene: TRBJ1-5; v_gene: TRBV27; d_gene: -; CDR3nt: TGCACCAGCAGTTTATCCACAGGAGAGGAGCCCCAGCATTTT; CDR3aa: CTSSLSTGEEPQHF
abundance: -; j_gene: TRBJ2-1; v_gene: TRBV20-1; d_gene: -; CDR3nt: TGCAGTGCTAGAGATGGGCGACACCCCAATGAGCAGTTCTTC; CDR3aa: CSARDGRHPNEQFF
abundance: -; j_gene: TRBJ2-3; v_gene: TRBV11-3; d_gene: TRBD2; CDR3nt: TGTGCCAGCAGCTTAGATCTCTTGATAGCGGGAACAGATACGCAGTATTTT; CDR3aa: CASSLDLLIAGTDTQYF
abundance: -; j_gene: TRBJ1-1; v_gene: TRBV11-2; d_gene: -; CDR3nt: TGTGCCAGCAGCTTAGAGTTGCGTGCTTTTCGGGCTTTCTTT; CDR3aa: CASSLELRAFRAFF
abundance: few; j_gene: TRBJ2-5; v_gene: TRBV20-1; d_gene: TRBD2; CDR3nt: TGCAGTGCTGGGGGCGGGAGGGTCCAAGAGACCCAGTACTTC; CDR3aa: CSAGGGRVQETQYF
abundance: -; j_gene: TRBJ2-2; v_gene: TRBV7-9; d_gene: TRBD2; CDR3nt: TGTGCCAGCAGCCGGACTAGCGGGGGGGATACCGGGGAGCTGTTTTTT; CDR3aa: CASSRTSGGDTGELFF
abundance: -; j_gene: TRBJ1-2; v_gene: TRBV12-3/TRBV12-4; d_gene: -; CDR3nt: TGTGCCAGCAGTAACCGGGACACGGCTTCCTATGGCTGCACCTTC; CDR3aa: CASSNRDTASYGCTF
abundance: -; j_gene: TRBJ2-7; v_gene: TRBV19; d_gene: -; CDR3nt: TGTGCCAGTAGTGGGGCCAGAACCACCTACGAGCAGTACTTC; CDR3aa: CASSGARTTYEQYF
abundance: few; j_gene: TRBJ2-2; v_gene: TRBV18; d_gene: -; CDR3nt: TGTGCCAGCTCACCCAACCAGGGGGGGCGAACCGGGGAGCTGTTTTTT; CDR3aa: CASSPNQGGRTGELFF
abundance: few; j_gene: TRBJ2-7; v_gene: TRBV7-9; d_gene: -; CDR3nt: TGTGCCAGCAGCTCCCCACACTGGGAGCAGTACTTC; CDR3aa: CASSSPHWEQYF
abundance: few; j_gene: TRBJ2-3; v_gene: TRBV5-1; d_gene: -; CDR3nt: TGCGCCAGCAGCTTTAAGAGTCAGGGGTCCACAGATACGCAGTATTTT; CDR3aa: CASSFKSQGSTDTQYF
abundance: -; j_gene: TRBJ2-2; v_gene: TRBV12-3/TRBV12-4; d_gene: -; CDR3nt: TGTGCCAGCAGTCTAGGCATTGGGGAGCTGTTTTTT; CDR3aa: CASSLGIGELFF
abundance: few; j_gene: TRBJ1-2; v_gene: TRBV10-3; d_gene: -; CDR3nt: TGTGCCATCAGCCATGACGATCCTACCCGTTACACCTTC; CDR3aa: CAISHDDPTRYTF
abundance: few; j_gene: TRBJ1-6; v_gene: TRBV12-3/TRBV12-4; d_gene: -; CDR3nt: TGTGCCAGCAGTTTGGCCCTTTCACCCCTCCACTTT; CDR3aa: CASSLALSPLHF
abundance: -; j_gene: TRBJ2-3; v_gene: TRBV20-1; d_gene: TRBD2; CDR3nt: TGCAGTGCTAGACCACGGACTAGCGGGAGAGATACGCAGTATTTT; CDR3aa: CSARPRTSGRDTQYF
abundance: -; j_gene: TRBJ2-1; v_gene: TRBV3-1; d_gene: -; CDR3nt: TGTGCCAGCAGTCCTAAAGGGCCGTACGGCGATGAGCAGTTCTTC; CDR3aa: CASSPKGPYGDEQFF
abundance: -; j_gene: TRBJ2-1; v_gene: TRBV10-3; d_gene: -; CDR3nt: TGTGCCATCAGCGAAGGGGCTGGACGGTCCAATGAGCAGTTCTTC; CDR3aa: CAISEGAGRSNEQFF
abundance: few; j_gene: TRBJ2-3; v_gene: TRBV7-2; d_gene: -; CDR3nt: TGTGCCAGCAGCTTAATACCGGGGGCAGATACGCAGTATTTT; CDR3aa: CASSLIPGADTQYF
abundance: once; j_gene: TRBJ1-1; v_gene: TRBV7-8; d_gene: -; CDR3nt: TGTGCCAGCGGCAGGGGAAGGAACACTGAAGCTTTCTTT; CDR3aa: CASGRGRNTEAFF
abundance: -; j_gene: TRBJ1-4; v_gene: TRBV12-3/TRBV12-4; d_gene: -; CDR3nt: TGTGCCAGCAGTCCTCAAGGGATCTGGAATGAAAAACTGTTTTTT; CDR3aa: CASSPQGIWNEKLFF
abundance: -; j_gene: TRBJ2-7; v_gene: TRBV20-1; d_gene: -; CDR3nt: TGCAGTGCTAGAGGGTCTGGAGACTACGAGCAGTACTTC; CDR3aa: CSARGSGDYEQYF
abundance: -; j_gene: TRBJ1-2; v_gene: TRBV12-3/TRBV12-4; d_gene: TRBD1; CDR3nt: TGTGCCAGCAGTTTATGGGCAGGGGGAACCTATGGCTACACCTTC; CDR3aa: CASSLWAGGTYGYTF
abundance: -; j_gene: TRBJ1-2; v_gene: TRBV20-1; d_gene: -; CDR3nt: TGCAGTGCTAGGTCGGGGAGCTCGGTCGGCTACACCTTC; CDR3aa: CSARSGSSVGYTF
abundance: many; j_gene: TRBJ2-5; v_gene: TRBV29-1; d_gene: -; CDR3nt: TGCAGCGTCGTAAAAGACGGGTACCAAGAGACCCAGTACTTC; CDR3aa: CSVVKDGYQETQYF
abundance: few; j_gene: TRBJ2-3; v_gene: TRBV20-1; d_gene: TRBD2; CDR3nt: TGCAGTGCAACCCGGACTAGCGGATTTACAGATACGCAGTATTTT; CDR3aa: CSATRTSGFTDTQYF
abundance: few; j_gene: TRBJ2-7; v_gene: TRBV7-9; d_gene: -; CDR3nt: TGTGCCAGCAGCTTTGGGACGCTCTACGAGCAGTACTTC; CDR3aa: CASSFGTLYEQYF
abundance: -; j_gene: TRBJ1-2; v_gene: TRBV20-1; d_gene: -; CDR3nt: TGCAGTGCTCCGGCCGGGGCCCACTATGGCTACACCTTC; CDR3aa: CSAPAGAHYGYTF
abundance: many; j_gene: TRBJ1-1; v_gene: TRBV29-1; d_gene: TRBD1; CDR3nt: TGCAGCGCCGATAGGGGGCCTGAAGCTTTCTTT; CDR3aa: CSADRGPEAFF
abundance: -; j_gene: TRBJ2-3; v_gene: TRBV10-3; d_gene: -; CDR3nt: TGTGCCATCAGTACAAGTGCTGATACGCAGTATTTT; CDR3aa: CAISTSADTQYF
abundance: few; j_gene: TRBJ2-7; v_gene: TRBV10-3; d_gene: -; CDR3nt: TGTGCCATCAGGCCCACTTATAGCTCCTACGAGCAGTACTTC; CDR3aa: CAIRPTYSSYEQYF
abundance: -; j_gene: TRBJ2-7; v_gene: TRBV7-2; d_gene: TRBD2; CDR3nt: TGTGCCAGCAGCTTAATAGCGGGAGGGCCCACCGAGCAGTACTTC; CDR3aa: CASSLIAGGPTEQYF
abundance: -; j_gene: TRBJ2-1; v_gene: TRBV7-9; d_gene: -; CDR3nt: TGTGCCAGCAGCTTAGAGGCAGGGCATGAGCAGTTCTTC; CDR3aa: CASSLEAGHEQFF
abundance: few; j_gene: TRBJ1-2; v_gene: TRBV9; d_gene: -; CDR3nt: TGTGCCAGCAGCGTAGACCCGGGGGAGGACTATGGCTACACCTTC; CDR3aa: CASSVDPGEDYGYTF
abundance: few; j_gene: TRBJ1-4; v_gene: TRBV4-1; d_gene: -; CDR3nt: TGCGCCAGCAGCCAGGAACAGAATGAAAAACTGTTTTTT; CDR3aa: CASSQEQNEKLFF
abundance: few; j_gene: TRBJ2-3; v_gene: TRBV7-9; d_gene: TRBD1; CDR3nt: TGTGCCAGCAGGCAAACAGGGGGCATCACAGATACGCAGTATTTT; CDR3aa: CASRQTGGITDTQYF
abundance: -; j_gene: TRBJ1-1; v_gene: TRBV20-1; d_gene: -; CDR3nt: TGCAGTGCTAGAGGGCAGGGTGACACTGAAGCTTTCTTT; CDR3aa: CSARGQGDTEAFF
abundance: many; j_gene: TRBJ2-1; v_gene: TRBV20-1; d_gene: TRBD2; CDR3nt: TGCAGTGCTCGTAAGCGGGGCCCGTCGGTCTTC; CDR3aa: CSARKRGPSVF